The T cell receptor beta chain described here comes from a study of blood T cells in healthy people across ages. A second PCR, run for about 6 to 11 cycles, used a sample-barcoded 5' primer plus a J-beta primer mix. TCRdb used MiXCR to reprocess the 5' RACE reads, holding one entry per CDR3 protein. This table has around 2 million distinct CDR3 sequences, roughly two fifths appearing once. General observations from the study: Donor CMV infection status was unknown, possibly confounding age-related changes in expanded clonotypes. Per million T cells, the diversity of TCR beta decreased roughly linearly as age advanced.

V was clipped by 2 bases and J by 2 bases, with 28 bases between them. The CDR3 spans 21 residues. Germline loops: CDR1 SGHAT, CDR2 FQNNGV. With respect to this clonotype: What it binds is not known.

The chain employs TRBV11-2 and TRBJ1-5; no clear D gene. This receptor was obtained from a human donor in good health. The sequencing sample was made of blood. CDR3 sequence (DNA): TGTGCCAGCAGCTTATCCTCCAGCCCGCTTTTCGATTTGGTTGGCAATCAGCCCCAGCATTTT. It codes for CASSLSSSPLFDLVGNQPQHF.